This T cell receptor beta chain was profiled in a study of blood T cell repertoires in COVID-19. Overall study context: Sites across the United States, Italy and Spain contributed samples from acute and convalescent COVID-19.

In its sample, this clone was seen a few times. How the authors handled the data: How many nucleated cells were present was estimated from reference gene primer amplification. This table comes from immunoSEQ multiplex PCR, and its TCRdb copy is limited to in-frame clones, with some not included. D and trimming were read from the DNA, whereas the V and J calls and clone size are those reported in that table. Of 30,000 to 35,000 clones in the sample, about 91% were seen once. The junction had 4 bases not matched to a gene; V was cut back by 4 bases and J by 1 base. The germline V gene has CDR1 SGHTA and CDR2 FQGNSA. This CDR3 is built from 15 residues.

The receptor's source is an elderly man with acute or convalescent COVID-19. This chain links TRBV7-2 with TRBJ2-7, with 10 bases identical to TRBD2. Source material: peripheral blood. The CDR3 here is CASSSTSGPSYEQYF. CDR3 sequence (DNA): TGTGCCAGCAGCTCGACTAGCGGGCCTTCCTACGAGCAGTACTTC.